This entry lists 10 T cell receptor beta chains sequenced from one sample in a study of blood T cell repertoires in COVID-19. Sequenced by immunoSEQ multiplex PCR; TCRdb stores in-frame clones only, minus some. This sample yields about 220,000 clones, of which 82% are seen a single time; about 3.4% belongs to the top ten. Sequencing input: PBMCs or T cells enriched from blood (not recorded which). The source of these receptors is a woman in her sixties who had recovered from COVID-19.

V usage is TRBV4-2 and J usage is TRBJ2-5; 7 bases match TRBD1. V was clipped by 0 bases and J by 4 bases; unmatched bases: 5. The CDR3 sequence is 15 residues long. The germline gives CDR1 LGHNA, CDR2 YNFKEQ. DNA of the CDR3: TGTGCCAGCAGCCAAGAACAGACAGGGAGAGAGACCCAGTACTTC. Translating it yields CASSQEQTGRETQYF.

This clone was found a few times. CDR3 loop: CASSRVGQGAPINYGYTF. The DNA for the CDR3 is TGCGCCAGCAGTCGTGTGGGTCAGGGGGCCCCGATTAACTATGGCTACACCTTC. The rearrangement uses TRBV23-1 and TRBJ1-2, with TRBD1 identical over 8 bases. TRBV23-1 is labeled an ORF, and its function is uncertain. J lost 1 base, V lost 4 bases, and 14 bases had no gene match. This CDR3 contains 18 residues.

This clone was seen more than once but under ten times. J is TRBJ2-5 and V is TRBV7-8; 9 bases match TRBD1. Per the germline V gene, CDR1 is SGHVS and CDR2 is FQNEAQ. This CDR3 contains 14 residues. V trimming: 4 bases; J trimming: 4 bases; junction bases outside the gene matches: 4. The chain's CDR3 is CASSSQGARETQYF. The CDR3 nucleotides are TGTGCCAGCAGCTCACAGGGGGCACGAGAGACCCAGTACTTC.

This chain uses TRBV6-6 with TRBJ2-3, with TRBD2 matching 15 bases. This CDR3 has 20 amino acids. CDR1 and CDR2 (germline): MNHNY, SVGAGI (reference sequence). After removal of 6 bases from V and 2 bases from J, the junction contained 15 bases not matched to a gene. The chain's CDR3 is CASSGMGLAGGPAHTDTQYF. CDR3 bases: TGTGCCAGCAGCGGGATGGGACTAGCGGGGGGCCCGGCGCACACAGATACGCAGTATTTT.

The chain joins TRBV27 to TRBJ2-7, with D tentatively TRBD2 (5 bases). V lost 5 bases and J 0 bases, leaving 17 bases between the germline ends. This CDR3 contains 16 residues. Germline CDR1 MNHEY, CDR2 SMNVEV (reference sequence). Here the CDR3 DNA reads TGTGCCAGCAGTCCCCGGGAAGGCAGGAGCTCCTACGAGCAGTACTTC. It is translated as CASSPREGRSSYEQYF.

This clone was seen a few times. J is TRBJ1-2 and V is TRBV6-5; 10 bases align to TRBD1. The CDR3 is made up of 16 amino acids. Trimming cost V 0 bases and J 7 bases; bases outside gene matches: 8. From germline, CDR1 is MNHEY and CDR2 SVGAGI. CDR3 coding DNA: TGTGCCAGCAGTTACTCGACAGGGGGCGTGAGAAGTGGCTACACCTTC. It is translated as CASSYSTGGVRSGYTF.

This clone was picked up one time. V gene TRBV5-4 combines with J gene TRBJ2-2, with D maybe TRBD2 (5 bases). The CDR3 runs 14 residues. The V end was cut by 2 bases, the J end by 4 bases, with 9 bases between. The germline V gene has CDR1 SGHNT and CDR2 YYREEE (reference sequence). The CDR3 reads CASSFWSGTGELFF. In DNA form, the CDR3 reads TGTGCCAGCAGCTTCTGGAGCGGCACCGGGGAGCTGTTTTTT.

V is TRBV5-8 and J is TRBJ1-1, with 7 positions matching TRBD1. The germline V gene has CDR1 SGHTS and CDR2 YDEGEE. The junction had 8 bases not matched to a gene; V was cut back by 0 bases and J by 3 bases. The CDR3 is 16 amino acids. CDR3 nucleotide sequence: TGTGCCAGCAGCTTGGACAGGGGAGTCGGGGACACTGAAGCTTTCTTT. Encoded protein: CASSLDRGVGDTEAFF.

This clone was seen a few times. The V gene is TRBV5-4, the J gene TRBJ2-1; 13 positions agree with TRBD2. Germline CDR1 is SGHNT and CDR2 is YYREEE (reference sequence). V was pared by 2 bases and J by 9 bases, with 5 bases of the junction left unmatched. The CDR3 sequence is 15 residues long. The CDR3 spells CASSFTSGGAGEQFF. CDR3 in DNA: TGTGCCAGCAGCTTTACTAGCGGGGGGGCCGGTGAGCAGTTCTTC.

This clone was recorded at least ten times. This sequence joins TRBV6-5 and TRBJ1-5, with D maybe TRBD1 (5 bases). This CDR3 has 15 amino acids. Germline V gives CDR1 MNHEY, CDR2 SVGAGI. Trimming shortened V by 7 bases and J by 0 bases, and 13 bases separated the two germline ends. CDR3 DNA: TGTGCCAGCAAGGAAGGGGCGAGTAGCAATCAGCCCCAGCATTTT. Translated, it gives CASKEGASSNQPQHF.